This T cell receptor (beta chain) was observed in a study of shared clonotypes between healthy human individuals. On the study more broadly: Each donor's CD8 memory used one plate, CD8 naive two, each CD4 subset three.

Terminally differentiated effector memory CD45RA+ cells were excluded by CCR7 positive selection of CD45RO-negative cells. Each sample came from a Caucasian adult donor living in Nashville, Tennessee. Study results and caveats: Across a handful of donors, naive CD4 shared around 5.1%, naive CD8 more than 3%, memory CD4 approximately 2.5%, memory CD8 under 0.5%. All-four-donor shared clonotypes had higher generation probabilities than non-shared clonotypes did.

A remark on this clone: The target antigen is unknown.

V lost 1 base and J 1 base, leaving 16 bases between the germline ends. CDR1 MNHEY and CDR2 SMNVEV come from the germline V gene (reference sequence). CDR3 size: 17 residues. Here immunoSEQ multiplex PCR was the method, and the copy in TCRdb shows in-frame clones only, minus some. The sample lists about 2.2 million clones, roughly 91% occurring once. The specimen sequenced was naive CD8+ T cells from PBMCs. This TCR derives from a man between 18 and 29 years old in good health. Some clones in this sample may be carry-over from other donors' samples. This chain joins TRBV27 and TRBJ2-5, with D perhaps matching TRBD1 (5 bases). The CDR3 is CASSLLGPGLGQETQYF. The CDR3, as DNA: TGTGCCAGCAGTTTATTGGGCCCAGGGTTGGGCCAAGAGACCCAGTACTTC.